This T cell receptor beta chain was retrieved from a study of T-cell memory formation after mild COVID-19. Findings and limits, study-wide: Among contracting clones, CD4+ were mainly CM/EM and CD8+ enriched in EMRA.

The CDR3 is 12 residues long. CDR1 and CDR2 from the germline V gene are LNHDA and SQIVND (reference sequence). Trimming left V 6 bases short and J 7 bases short, with 13 bases between. 5'RACE with constant-segment primers yielded barcoded, UMI-tagged TCR alpha and TCR beta cDNA libraries. TCRdb itself ran the 5' RACE reads through MiXCR, one entry per CDR3 protein. Among under 450,000 distinct CDR3 sequences listed, more than 20% were seen once. For this clonotype: Its antigen remains unknown.

The clonotype was recovered from a young man who had mild COVID-19 (a few samples of this study predate the infection). Cell type and time point are not known. V usage is TRBV19 and J usage is TRBJ2-7, with unresolved D. The sample taken for sequencing was PBMCs or a T cell subset sorted from them (not recorded which). CDR3 amino acids: CASSRPGLEQYF. The CDR3, as DNA: TGTGCCAGTAGCCGCCCTGGGCTGGAGCAGTACTTC.